This T cell receptor (beta chain) was profiled in a study of T-cell memory formation after mild COVID-19. Study information: TCR clusters were mostly confined to one donor each.

TCR alpha and TCR beta cDNA libraries with sample barcodes and UMIs came from 5'RACE using constant-segment primers. One entry per CDR3 protein results from TCRdb running MiXCR on the 5' RACE reads. Here the sample spans fewer than 50,000 distinct CDR3 sequences, approximately 9.7% being singletons. This clonotype was detected many times. What it binds is not known. Overall study results and limits: Researchers found some responding clones in pre-infection memory, a sign that cross-reactive memory joined. Later expanders leaned CD4+, whereas clones that contracted between day 15 and 85 were balanced CD4/CD8.

The source of this sequence is an adult woman who had mild COVID-19 (a few samples of this study predate the infection). Cell type and time point are not known. Sample: PBMCs or a T cell subset sorted from them (not recorded which).

CDR3 nucleotide sequence: TGTGCCAGCTCACAACGGGCAGGGCCCTATTATCAGCCCCAGCATTTT. This encodes CASSQRAGPYYQPQHF. The chain carries TRBV18 and TRBJ1-5; D is perhaps TRBD1 (5 bases). V was trimmed by 4 bases and J by 5 bases, leaving 18 bases between them. This CDR3 is built from 16 residues. Germline lookup yields CDR1 KGHSH and CDR2 LQKENI.